This passage covers 22 T cell receptor beta chains from one sample sequenced in a study of CD4 and CD8 cells across lung adenocarcinoma regions. TCRdb analysed the PCR reads with MiXCR anew, one entry per CDR3 protein. The sample includes fewer than 6,500 distinct CDR3 sequences, 51% seen only once; the top ten take 25% to 35%. Sequenced input: CD4+ T cells from the center of a lung tumor. These receptor sequences come from a female donor with lung adenocarcinoma. The CD4 and CD8 labels of this study may be unreliable.

Within the sample, this clonotype is medium-sized. The chain employs TRBV6-1 and TRBJ2-3, with 9 bases matching TRBD2. Germline-derived CDR1 and CDR2 are MNHNS and SASEGT. J gave up 6 bases and V 1 base, and 5 bases lay outside the gene matches. The CDR3 totals 15 residues. CDR3 residues: CASSEGLAARDTQYF. As DNA, the CDR3 is TGTGCCAGCAGTGAAGGACTAGCGGCCAGGGATACGCAGTATTTT.

V usage is TRBV7-2 and J usage is TRBJ2-3; unclear D gene. The CDR3 spans 14 residues. Per the germline V gene, CDR1 is SGHTA and CDR2 is FQGNSA. The germline V and J ends were trimmed by 2 bases and 0 bases, with 6 bases remaining between them. The CDR3 reads CASSLKISTDTQYF. CDR3 sequence (DNA): TGTGCCAGCAGCTTAAAGATTAGCACAGATACGCAGTATTTT.

The CDR3 DNA reads TGTGCCATCAGTGAGATGACTAGCGGCCTCTACAATGAGCAGTTCTTC. It yields the protein CAISEMTSGLYNEQFF. The chain uses TRBV10-3 and TRBJ2-1; 9 bases map to TRBD2. This CDR3 is 16 amino acids long. V lost 2 bases, J lost 3 bases, and 5 bases stayed unmatched. Per the germline V gene, CDR1 is ENHRY and CDR2 is SYGVKD.

CDR3 loop: CASSEASGKNTQYF. The DNA for the CDR3 is TGTGCCAGCAGTGAAGCTAGCGGCAAAAACACGCAGTATTTT. This chain links TRBV6-1 with TRBJ2-3; D is perhaps TRBD2 (6 bases). Germline V gives CDR1 MNHNS, CDR2 SASEGT. The CDR3 runs to 14 residues. Trimming shortened V by 0 bases and J by 9 bases, and 13 bases separated the two germline ends.

This clonotype was seen a few times. The rearrangement joins TRBV7-2 to TRBJ2-2; TRBD1 might be the D (6 bases). Germline V gives CDR1 SGHTA, CDR2 FQGNSA. The CDR3 runs 16 residues. The V end was cut by 5 bases, the J end by 5 bases, with 18 bases between. CDR3 sequence: CASSAPITGMTGELFF. In DNA form, the CDR3 reads TGTGCCAGCAGCGCCCCCATCACAGGGATGACCGGGGAGCTGTTTTTT. The full variable domain, with the rest looked up from reference TRBV7-2 and TRBJ2-2, is GAGVSQSPSNKVTEKGKDVELRCDPISGHTALYWYRQSLGQGLEFLIYFQGNSAPDKSGLPSDRFSAERTGGSVSTLTIQRTQQEDSAVYLCASSAPITGMTGELFFGEGSRLTVL.

This clonotype was seen a single time. The germline gene is not matched at one end of the junction; a read error may be the cause. The gene calls are TRBV6-1 and TRBJ2-6; D might be TRBD2 (6 bases). From germline, CDR1 is MNHNS and CDR2 SASEGT. The CDR3 runs 13 residues. This CDR3 reads CASSRGTGDAQFF. CDR3 sequence (DNA): TGTGCCAGCAGCCGCGGGACCGGGGATGCGCAGTTTTTC.

The rearrangement links TRBV6-1 to TRBJ2-5; TRBD1 is a possible D gene (6 bases). V lost 7 bases and J 14 bases, leaving 29 bases between the germline ends. Per germline, CDR1 MNHNS and CDR2 SASEGT. CDR3 length: 15 residues. Here the CDR3 DNA reads TGTGCCAGCATCCAACGCGGGCAGGGGAGAGAGACTCCTTACTTC. It specifies CASIQRGQGRETPYF.

The J gene is TRBJ1-1, the V gene TRBV12-3 or TRBV12-4; D is uncertain. The CDR3 loop spans 12 amino acids. V lost 7 bases and J 2 bases, leaving 8 bases between the germline ends. The CDR3 loop is CASTNLNTEAFF. For the CDR3, the DNA is TGTGCCAGCACAAACCTCAACACTGAAGCTTTCTTT.

This clonotype has a count of ten or more. The chain joins TRBV7-2 to TRBJ2-2; TRBD1 is a possible D gene (6 bases). V was shortened by 5 bases and J by 5 bases, with 12 bases between the two germline ends. The CDR3 is made up of 14 amino acids. Germline CDR1 reads SGHTA; CDR2 reads FQGNSA. This CDR3 reads CASSLVQGTGELFF. The CDR3 nucleotides are TGTGCCAGCAGCCTAGTCCAGGGGACCGGGGAGCTGTTTTTT.

The chain uses TRBV6-1 and TRBJ2-1; tentatively, D is TRBD2 (7 bases). The J call is uncertain, as TRBJ2-5 better fits the DNA end. This CDR3 contains 15 residues. In germline, CDR1 is MNHNS, CDR2 SASEGT. This CDR3 reads CASSEAGGGQETQYF. Here the CDR3 DNA reads TGTGCCAGCAGTGAAGCGGGAGGGGGGCAAGAGACCCAGTACTTC.

This clonotype is medium-sized (0.01 to 0.1%) within its sample. The chain couples TRBV28 to TRBJ2-3; 7 positions agree with TRBD2. CDR3 length: 14 residues. Germline CDR1 reads MDHEN; CDR2 reads SYDVKM. V lost 3 bases to trimming and J lost 3 bases; unmatched junction nucleotides: 3. The DNA for the CDR3 is TGTGCCAGCAGTTTTATTAGCGGGACAGATACGCAGTATTTT. Encoded protein: CASSFISGTDTQYF.

The V gene is TRBV6-1, the J gene TRBJ2-3, with 7 positions matching TRBD2. V was clipped by 6 bases and J by 10 bases; unmatched bases: 10. The CDR3 runs to 13 residues. In germline, CDR1 is MNHNS, CDR2 SASEGT. As DNA, the CDR3 is TGTGCCAGCAGCCGCGGGAGCGGAAATGCGCAGTATTTT. Translated, it gives CASSRGSGNAQYF.

The V and J genes are TRBV10-3 and TRBJ2-3; D is unresolved. Germline CDR1 is ENHRY and CDR2 is SYGVKD. Trimming stripped 5 bases from V and 2 bases from J, with 5 bases between. This CDR3 contains 12 residues. In nucleotides, the CDR3 is TGTGCCATCAGTAGCGTCACAGATACGCAGTATTTT. Translating it yields CAISSVTDTQYF.

This clonotype is medium-sized within its sample. The chain joins TRBV27 to TRBJ2-1, with D possibly called TRBD1 or TRBD2 (5 bases each). The V and J ends lost 2 bases and 2 bases respectively, with 13 bases between them. The CDR3 has 16 residues. Germline assignment: CDR1 MNHEY and CDR2 SMNVEV (reference sequence). CDR3 in DNA: TGTGCCAGCAGTTTACGAGGGGCTTTTACCTACAATGAGCAGTTCTTC. Translation gives CASSLRGAFTYNEQFF.

This chain joins TRBV27 and TRBJ2-7; D uncertain. Deletions cut 7 bases from V and 5 bases from J, with 6 bases between. Germline values: CDR1 MNHEY, CDR2 SMNVEV (reference sequence). The CDR3 has 10 amino acids. CDR3 DNA: TGTGCCAGCACCCTTGACGAGCAGTACTTC. Its protein product is CASTLDEQYF.

The chain couples TRBV12-3 or TRBV12-4 to TRBJ2-1; the D gene is possibly TRBD1 (6 bases). The J call is uncertain, as TRBJ2-5 better fits the DNA end. CDR3 size: 13 residues. The DNA for the CDR3 is TGTGCCAGCAGAACCATCAGAGGGGGGACCCAGTACTTC. This gives the protein CASRTIRGGTQYF.

The V call is TRBV7-9, the J call TRBJ1-1; TRBD1 might be the D (6 bases). Germline V gene sequence: CDR1 SEHNR, CDR2 FQNEAQ (reference sequence). Deletions cut 0 bases from V and 1 base from J, with 6 bases between. The CDR3 contains 14 residues. The CDR3 region has the DNA TGTGCCAGCAGCTTAGCGGGACAGAACACTGAAGCTTTCTTT. It yields the protein CASSLAGQNTEAFF.

V is TRBV11-2 and J is TRBJ2-5; TRBD1 matches 8 bases. Germline V CDR1 and CDR2: SGHAT, FQNNGV. V dropped 5 bases and J dropped 0; count of bases not matched to a gene: 5. This CDR3 region has 15 residues. CDR3 in amino acids: CASSPGQGDQETQYF. CDR3 DNA sequence: TGTGCCAGCAGCCCCGGACAGGGTGACCAAGAGACCCAGTACTTC.

J is TRBJ1-2 and V is TRBV6-5; the D gene is possibly TRBD1 (5 bases). V was trimmed by 4 bases and J by 4 bases, leaving 10 bases between them. The CDR3 spans 13 residues. Germline assignment: CDR1 MNHEY and CDR2 SVGAGI. The DNA for the CDR3 is TGTGCCAGCAGTTCTGACAGAATCTATGGCTACACCTTC. It yields the protein CASSSDRIYGYTF.

V and J are TRBV4-2 and TRBJ2-5; D is perhaps TRBD2 (6 bases). The V end was cut by 3 bases, the J end by 5 bases, with 16 bases between. The CDR3 consists of 15 residues. From germline, CDR1 is LGHNA and CDR2 YNFKEQ. CDR3 residues: CASSHRTEGQETQYF. The CDR3 DNA reads TGTGCCAGCAGCCACCGGACGGAGGGTCAGGAGACCCAGTACTTC.

The chain is built from TRBV10-3 and TRBJ2-3; D remains ambiguous. Germline lookup yields CDR1 ENHRY and CDR2 SYGVKD. The CDR3 runs 12 residues. Trimming took off 11 bases at V and 2 bases at J, with 11 bases between the two ends. In DNA, the CDR3 is TGTGCCCAGGCTGTGCACACAGATACGCAGTATTTT. This codes for CAQAVHTDTQYF.

This clonotype appeared a few times. The chain couples TRBV6-1 to TRBJ2-7, with 8 bases fitting TRBD2. The CDR3 is made up of 15 amino acids. V shed 5 bases and J 0 bases; nucleotides not matched to a gene: 6. Germline CDR1 is MNHNS and CDR2 is SASEGT. CDR3 DNA sequence: TGTGCCAGCAGTCCGGCTAGCGGGTACTCCTACGAGCAGTACTTC. Its translation is CASSPASGYSYEQYF.